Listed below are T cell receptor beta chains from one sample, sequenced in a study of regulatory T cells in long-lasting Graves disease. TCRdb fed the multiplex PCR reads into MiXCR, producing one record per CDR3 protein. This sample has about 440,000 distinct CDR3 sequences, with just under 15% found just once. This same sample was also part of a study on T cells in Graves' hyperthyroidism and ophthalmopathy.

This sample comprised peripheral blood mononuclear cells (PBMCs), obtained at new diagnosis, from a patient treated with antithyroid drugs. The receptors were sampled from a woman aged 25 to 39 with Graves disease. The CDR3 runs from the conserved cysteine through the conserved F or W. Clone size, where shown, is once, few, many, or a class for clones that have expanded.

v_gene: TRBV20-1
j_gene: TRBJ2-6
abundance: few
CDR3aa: CSATSTSGTANSQVLTF

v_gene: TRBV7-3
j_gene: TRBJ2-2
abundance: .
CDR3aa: CASSITGTGYANTGELFF

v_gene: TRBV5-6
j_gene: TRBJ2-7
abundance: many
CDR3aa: CASTYGPSYEQYF

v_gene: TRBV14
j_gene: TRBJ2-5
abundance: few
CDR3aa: CASSRETGLAGRTETQYF

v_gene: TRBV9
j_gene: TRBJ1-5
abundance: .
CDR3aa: CASSVDGESNQPQHF

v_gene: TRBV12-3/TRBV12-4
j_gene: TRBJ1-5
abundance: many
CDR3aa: CASSLGELDRGDQPQHF

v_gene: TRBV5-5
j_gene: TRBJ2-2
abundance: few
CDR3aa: CASSPDIQTTGELFF

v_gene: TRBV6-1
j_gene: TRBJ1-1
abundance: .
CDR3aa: CASSNGGSVATEAFF

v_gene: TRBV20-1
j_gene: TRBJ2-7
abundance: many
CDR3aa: CSARAALSSYEQYF

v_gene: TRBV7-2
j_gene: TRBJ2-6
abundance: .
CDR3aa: CASSLGAGSSGANDLTF

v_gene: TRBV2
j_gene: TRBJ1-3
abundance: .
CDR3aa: CASSDQGVAGNTIYF

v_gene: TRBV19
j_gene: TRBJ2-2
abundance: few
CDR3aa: CASSAENTGELFF

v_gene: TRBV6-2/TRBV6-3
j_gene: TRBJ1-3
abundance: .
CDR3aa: CASSYSRPSAEFYTIYF

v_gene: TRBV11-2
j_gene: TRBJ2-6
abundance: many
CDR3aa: CASSLVALAGSGANVLTF

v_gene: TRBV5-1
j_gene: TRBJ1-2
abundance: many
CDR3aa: CASSLEGSPRAGYTF

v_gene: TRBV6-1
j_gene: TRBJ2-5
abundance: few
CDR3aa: CASSGGSRGRQETQYF

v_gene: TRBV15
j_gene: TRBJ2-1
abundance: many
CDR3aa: CATSRGGATPGTGGLMGFYNEQFF

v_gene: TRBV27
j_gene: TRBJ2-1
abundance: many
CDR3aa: CASSLSRGDNEQFF

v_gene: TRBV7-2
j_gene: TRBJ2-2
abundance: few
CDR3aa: CASSAERSTGELFF

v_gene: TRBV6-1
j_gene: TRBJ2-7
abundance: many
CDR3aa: CASRLEGAGTYEQYF

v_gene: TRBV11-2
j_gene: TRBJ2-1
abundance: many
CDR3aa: CASSLAGPLDNEQFF

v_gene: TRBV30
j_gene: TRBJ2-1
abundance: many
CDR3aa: CAWRGYLAGGPRQNNEQFF

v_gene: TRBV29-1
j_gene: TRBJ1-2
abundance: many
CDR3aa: CSVGGAANYGYTF

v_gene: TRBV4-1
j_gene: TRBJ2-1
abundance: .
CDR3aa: CASSKGVTGPFNEQFF

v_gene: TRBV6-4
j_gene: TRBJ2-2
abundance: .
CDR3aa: CASSSREGRELFF

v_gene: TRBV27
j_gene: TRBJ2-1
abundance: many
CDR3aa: CASSLEGLAINEQFF

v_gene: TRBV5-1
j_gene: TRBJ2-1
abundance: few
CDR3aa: CASSLDGDSYNEQFF

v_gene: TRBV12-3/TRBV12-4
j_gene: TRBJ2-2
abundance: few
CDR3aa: CASSLEGPRGELFF

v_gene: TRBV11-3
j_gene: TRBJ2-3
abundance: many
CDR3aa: CASSYLRESTDTQYF

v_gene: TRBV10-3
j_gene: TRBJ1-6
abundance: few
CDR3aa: CAINPGQGLSLHF

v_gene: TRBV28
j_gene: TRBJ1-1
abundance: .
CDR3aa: CASTITPARSNTEAFF

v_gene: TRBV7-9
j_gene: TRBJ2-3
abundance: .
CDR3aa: CASSSPIGLAGDTDTQYF

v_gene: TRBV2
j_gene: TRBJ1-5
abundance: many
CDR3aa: CASSGTGLQPQHF

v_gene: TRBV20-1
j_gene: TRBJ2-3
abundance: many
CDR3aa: CSASPAGVSDTQYF

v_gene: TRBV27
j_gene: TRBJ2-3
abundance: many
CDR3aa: CASSLSIAGGPTDTQYF

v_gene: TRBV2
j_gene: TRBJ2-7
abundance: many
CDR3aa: CASRQTSGIDSYEQYF

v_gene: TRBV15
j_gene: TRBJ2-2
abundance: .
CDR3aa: CATSRDNRAAGELFF

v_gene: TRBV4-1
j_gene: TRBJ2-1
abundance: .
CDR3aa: CASSHQSANEQFF

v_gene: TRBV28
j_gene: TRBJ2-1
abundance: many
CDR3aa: CASSLRGTPYNEQFF

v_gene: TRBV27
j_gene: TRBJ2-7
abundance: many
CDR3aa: CASKAGDMSEQYF

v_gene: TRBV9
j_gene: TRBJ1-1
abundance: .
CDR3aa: CASSVGLAQNTEAFF

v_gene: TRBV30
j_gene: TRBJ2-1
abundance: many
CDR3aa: CALDQGGGGIDEQFF

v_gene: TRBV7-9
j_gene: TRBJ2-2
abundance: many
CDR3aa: CASSWNSSPGELFF

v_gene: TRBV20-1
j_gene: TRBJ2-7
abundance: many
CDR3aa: CSAREVSGRGEQYF

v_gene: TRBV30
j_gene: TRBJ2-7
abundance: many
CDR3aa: CAWSASPYEQYF

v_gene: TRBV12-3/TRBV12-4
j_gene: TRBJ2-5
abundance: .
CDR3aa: CASSRTSRETQYF

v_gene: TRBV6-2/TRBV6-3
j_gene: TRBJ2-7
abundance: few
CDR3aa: CASIGSGYATYEQYF

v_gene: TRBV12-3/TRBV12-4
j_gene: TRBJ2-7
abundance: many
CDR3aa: CASSHYSYEQYF

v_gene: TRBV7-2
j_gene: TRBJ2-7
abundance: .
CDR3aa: CASSLSRALTQQYF